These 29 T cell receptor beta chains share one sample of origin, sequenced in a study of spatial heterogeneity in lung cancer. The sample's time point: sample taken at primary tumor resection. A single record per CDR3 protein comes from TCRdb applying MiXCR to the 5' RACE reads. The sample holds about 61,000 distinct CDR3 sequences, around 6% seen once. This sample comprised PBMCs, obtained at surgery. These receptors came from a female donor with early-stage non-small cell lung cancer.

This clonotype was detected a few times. This CDR3 is CSAVQGKNTEAFF. CDR3 nucleotide sequence: TGCAGCGCCGTGCAGGGGAAGAACACTGAAGCTTTCTTT. The chain uses TRBV29-1 and TRBJ1-1; TRBD1 might be the D (6 bases). V lost 7 bases, J lost 1 base, and 13 bases lay in between. The CDR3 runs to 13 residues. Germline CDR1 and CDR2: SQVTM and ANQGSEA.

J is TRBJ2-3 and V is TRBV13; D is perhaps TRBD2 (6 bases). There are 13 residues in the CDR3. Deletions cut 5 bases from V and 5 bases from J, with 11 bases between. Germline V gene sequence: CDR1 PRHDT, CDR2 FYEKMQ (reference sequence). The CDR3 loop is CASSRLEVDTQYF. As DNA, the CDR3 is TGTGCCAGCAGCCGACTAGAGGTAGATACGCAGTATTTT.

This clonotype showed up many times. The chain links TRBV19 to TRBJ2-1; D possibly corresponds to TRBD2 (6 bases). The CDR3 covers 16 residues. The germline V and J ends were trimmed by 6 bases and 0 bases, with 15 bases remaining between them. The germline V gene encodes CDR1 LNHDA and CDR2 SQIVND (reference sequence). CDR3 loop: CASRRDFSSSYNEQFF. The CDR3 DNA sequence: TGTGCCAGTAGAAGGGACTTCTCGAGCTCCTACAATGAGCAGTTCTTC.

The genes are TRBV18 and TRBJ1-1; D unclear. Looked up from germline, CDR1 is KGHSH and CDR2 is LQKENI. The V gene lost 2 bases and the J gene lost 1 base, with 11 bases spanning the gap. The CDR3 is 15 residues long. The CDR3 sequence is CASSPLEVANTEAFF. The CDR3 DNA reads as TGTGCCAGCTCACCATTAGAGGTTGCGAACACTGAAGCTTTCTTT.

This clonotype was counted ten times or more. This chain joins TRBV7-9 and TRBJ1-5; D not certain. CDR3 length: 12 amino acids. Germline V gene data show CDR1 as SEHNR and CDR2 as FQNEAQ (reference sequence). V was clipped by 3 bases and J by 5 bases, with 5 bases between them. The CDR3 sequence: CASSFIDQPQHF. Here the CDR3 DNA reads TGTGCCAGCAGCTTTATCGATCAGCCCCAGCATTTT.

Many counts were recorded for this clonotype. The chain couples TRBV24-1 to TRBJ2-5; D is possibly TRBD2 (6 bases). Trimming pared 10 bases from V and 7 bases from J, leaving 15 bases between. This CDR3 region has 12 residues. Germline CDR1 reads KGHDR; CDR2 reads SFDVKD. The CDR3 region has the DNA TGTGCCACTCCCTTCCAGGGAGGGACCCAGTACTTC. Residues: CATPFQGGTQYF.

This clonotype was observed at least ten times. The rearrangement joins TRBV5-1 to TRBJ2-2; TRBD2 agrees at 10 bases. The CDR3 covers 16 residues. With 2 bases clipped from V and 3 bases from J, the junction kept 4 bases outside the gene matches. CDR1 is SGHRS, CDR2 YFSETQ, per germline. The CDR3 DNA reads TGCGCCAGCAGCTTAGCGGGGGGGCCGGACACCGGGGAGCTGTTTTTT. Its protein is CASSLAGGPDTGELFF.

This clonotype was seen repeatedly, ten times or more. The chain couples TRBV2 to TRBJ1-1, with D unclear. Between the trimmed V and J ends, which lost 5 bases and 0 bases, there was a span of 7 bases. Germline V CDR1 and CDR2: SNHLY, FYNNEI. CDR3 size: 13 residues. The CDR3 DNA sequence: TGTGCCAGCAGTTCGGGGATGAACACTGAAGCTTTCTTT. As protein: CASSSGMNTEAFF.

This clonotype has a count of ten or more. In DNA, the CDR3 is TGTGCCATCACCCCAGGGACAGGGGACACAGATACGCAGTATTTT. Translating gives CAITPGTGDTDTQYF. The chain joins TRBV10-3 to TRBJ2-3; 10 bases align to TRBD1. Trimming at V came to 7 bases and at J to 2 bases, leaving 6 bases not matched to a gene. CDR1 is ENHRY and CDR2 is SYGVKD in the germline V gene. The CDR3 is made up of 15 amino acids.

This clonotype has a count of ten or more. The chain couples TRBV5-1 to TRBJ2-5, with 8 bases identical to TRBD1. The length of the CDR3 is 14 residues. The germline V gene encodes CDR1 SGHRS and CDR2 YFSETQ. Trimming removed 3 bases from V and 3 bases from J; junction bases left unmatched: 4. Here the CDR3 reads CASSSRQGKETQYF. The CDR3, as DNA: TGCGCCAGCAGCTCGCGACAGGGGAAAGAGACCCAGTACTTC.

CDR3 loop: CASSFGQGITNEKLFF. The CDR3 DNA follows: TGTGCCAGCAGTTTCGGACAGGGGATCACTAATGAAAAACTGTTTTTT. This rearrangement joins TRBV12-3 or TRBV12-4 to TRBJ1-4; TRBD1 agrees at 9 bases. The V segment lost 3 bases and the J segment 2 bases; nucleotides outside the gene matches: 4. The CDR3 has 16 amino acids.

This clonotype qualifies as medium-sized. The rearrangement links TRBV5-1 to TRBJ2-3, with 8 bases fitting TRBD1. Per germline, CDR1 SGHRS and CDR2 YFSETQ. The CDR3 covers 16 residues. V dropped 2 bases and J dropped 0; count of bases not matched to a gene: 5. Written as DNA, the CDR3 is TGCGCCAGCAGCTTAACAGGGGGGCCTAGCACAGATACGCAGTATTTT. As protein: CASSLTGGPSTDTQYF.

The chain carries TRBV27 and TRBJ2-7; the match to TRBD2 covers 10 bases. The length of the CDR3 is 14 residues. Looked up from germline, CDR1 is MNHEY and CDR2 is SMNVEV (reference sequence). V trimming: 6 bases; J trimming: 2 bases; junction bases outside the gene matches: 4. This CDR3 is CASRRTSGAYEQYF. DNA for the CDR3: TGTGCCAGCAGGCGTACTAGCGGGGCCTACGAGCAGTACTTC.

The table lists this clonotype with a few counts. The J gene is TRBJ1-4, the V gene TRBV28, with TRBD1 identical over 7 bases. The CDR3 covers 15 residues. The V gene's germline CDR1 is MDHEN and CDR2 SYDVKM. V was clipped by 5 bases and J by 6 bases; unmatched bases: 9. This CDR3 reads CASSPTGVGDEKLFF. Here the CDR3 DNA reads TGTGCCAGCAGTCCTACAGGGGTGGGAGATGAAAAACTGTTTTTT.

DNA for the CDR3: TGTGCCAGCAGCTCTGATTGGGACAGCAGATATGGCTACACCTTC. Encoded protein: CASSSDWDSRYGYTF. The chain recombines TRBV3-1 with TRBJ1-2; 7 nucleotides align to TRBD1. This CDR3 is built from 15 residues. Per germline, CDR1 LGHDT and CDR2 YNNKEL (reference sequence). Trimming cost V 5 bases and J 5 bases; bases outside gene matches: 11.

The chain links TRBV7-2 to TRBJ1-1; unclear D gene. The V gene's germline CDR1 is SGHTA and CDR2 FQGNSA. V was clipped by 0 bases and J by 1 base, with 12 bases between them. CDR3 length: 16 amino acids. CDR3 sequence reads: CASSLAAALSNTEAFF. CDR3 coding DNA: TGTGCCAGCAGCTTAGCGGCGGCACTCTCGAACACTGAAGCTTTCTTT.

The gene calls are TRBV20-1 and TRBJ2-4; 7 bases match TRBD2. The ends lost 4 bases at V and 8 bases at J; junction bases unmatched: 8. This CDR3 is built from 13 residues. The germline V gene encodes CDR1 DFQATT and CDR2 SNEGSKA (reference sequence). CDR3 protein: CSATSRAGDIQYF. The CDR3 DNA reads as TGCAGTGCTACCTCCAGGGCGGGAGACATTCAGTACTTC.

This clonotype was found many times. The CDR3 loop is CASSSRTSNEQFF. CDR3 coding DNA: TGTGCCAGCAGCTCGCGGACCTCCAATGAGCAGTTCTTC. The rearrangement joins TRBV7-2 to TRBJ2-1; D is unclear. V lost 4 bases and J 6 bases, leaving 10 bases between the germline ends. Germline V gives CDR1 SGHTA, CDR2 FQGNSA. The CDR3 is 13 residues long.

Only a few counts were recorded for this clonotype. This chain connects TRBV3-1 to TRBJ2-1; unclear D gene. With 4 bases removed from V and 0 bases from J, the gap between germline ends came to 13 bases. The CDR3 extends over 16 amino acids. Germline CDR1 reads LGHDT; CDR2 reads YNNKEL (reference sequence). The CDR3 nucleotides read TGTGCCAGCAGCCCAATGGGTCATAGCTCCTACAATGAGCAGTTCTTC. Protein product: CASSPMGHSSYNEQFF.

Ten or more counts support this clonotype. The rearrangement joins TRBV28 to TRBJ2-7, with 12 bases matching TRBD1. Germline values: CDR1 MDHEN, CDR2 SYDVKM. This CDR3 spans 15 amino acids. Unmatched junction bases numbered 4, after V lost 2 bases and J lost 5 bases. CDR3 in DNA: TGTGCCAGCAGTTTAATAGGGACAGGGGGCGACGAGCAGTACTTC. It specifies CASSLIGTGGDEQYF.

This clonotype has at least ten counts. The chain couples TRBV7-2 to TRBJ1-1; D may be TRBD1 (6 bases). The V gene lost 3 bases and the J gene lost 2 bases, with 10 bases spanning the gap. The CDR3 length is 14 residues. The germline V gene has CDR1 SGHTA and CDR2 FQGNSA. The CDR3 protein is CASSFGQLNTEAFF. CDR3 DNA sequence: TGTGCCAGCAGCTTCGGACAGCTTAACACTGAAGCTTTCTTT.

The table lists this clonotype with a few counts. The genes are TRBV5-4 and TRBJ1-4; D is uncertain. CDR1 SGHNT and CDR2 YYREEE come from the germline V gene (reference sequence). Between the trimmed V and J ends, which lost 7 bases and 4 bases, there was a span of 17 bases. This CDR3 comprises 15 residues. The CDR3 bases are TGTGCCAGCTCCCCTCAGATGGGCGTTAATGAAAAACTGTTTTTT. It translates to CASSPQMGVNEKLFF.

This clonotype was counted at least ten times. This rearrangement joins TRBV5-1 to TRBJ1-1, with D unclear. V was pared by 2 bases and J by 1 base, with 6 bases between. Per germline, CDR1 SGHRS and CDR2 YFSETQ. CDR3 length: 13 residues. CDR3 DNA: TGCGCCAGCAGCTTAAGAGGGAACACTGAAGCTTTCTTT. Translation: CASSLRGNTEAFF.

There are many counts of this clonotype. DNA for the CDR3: TGTGCCAGCAGCACTTCCTACGAGCAGTACTTC. Translated: CASSTSYEQYF. The chain recombines TRBV7-9 with TRBJ2-7, with D unresolved. Trimming pared 5 bases from V and 1 base from J, leaving 3 bases between. Germline V gene lookup returns CDR1 SEHNR and CDR2 FQNEAQ (reference sequence). The CDR3 consists of 11 residues.

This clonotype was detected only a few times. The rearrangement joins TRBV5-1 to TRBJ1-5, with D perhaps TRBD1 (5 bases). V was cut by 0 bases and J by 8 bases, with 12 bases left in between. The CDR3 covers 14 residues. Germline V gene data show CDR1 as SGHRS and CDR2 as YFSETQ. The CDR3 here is CASSLAGSGEPQHF. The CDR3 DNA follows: TGCGCCAGCAGCTTGGCAGGGTCCGGAGAGCCCCAGCATTTT.

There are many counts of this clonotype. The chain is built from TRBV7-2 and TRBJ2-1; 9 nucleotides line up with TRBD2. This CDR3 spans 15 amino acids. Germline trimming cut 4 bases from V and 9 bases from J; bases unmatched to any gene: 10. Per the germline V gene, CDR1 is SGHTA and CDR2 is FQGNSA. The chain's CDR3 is CASSSGGGRAGEQFF. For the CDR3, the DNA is TGTGCCAGCAGCTCCGGGGGCGGGAGGGCCGGTGAGCAGTTCTTC.

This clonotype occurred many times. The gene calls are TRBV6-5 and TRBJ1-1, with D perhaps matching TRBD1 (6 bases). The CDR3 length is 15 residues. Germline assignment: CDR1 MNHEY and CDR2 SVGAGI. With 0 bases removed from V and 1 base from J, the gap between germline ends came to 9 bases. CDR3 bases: TGTGCCAGCAGTTACTCCCCGACAGGGAACACTGAAGCTTTCTTT. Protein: CASSYSPTGNTEAFF.

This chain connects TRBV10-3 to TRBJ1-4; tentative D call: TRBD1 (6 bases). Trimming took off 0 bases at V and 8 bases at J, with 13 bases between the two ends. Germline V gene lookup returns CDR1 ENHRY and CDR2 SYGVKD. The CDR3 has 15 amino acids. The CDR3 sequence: CAISESKGGSEKLFF. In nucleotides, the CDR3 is TGTGCCATCAGTGAGTCTAAGGGGGGTAGCGAAAAACTGTTTTTT.

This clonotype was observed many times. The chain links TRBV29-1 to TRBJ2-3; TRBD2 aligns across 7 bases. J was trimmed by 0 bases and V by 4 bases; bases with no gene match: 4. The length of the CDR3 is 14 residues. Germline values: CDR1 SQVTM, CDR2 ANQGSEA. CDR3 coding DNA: TGCAGCGTTGCTAGCGGAGCCAGCACAGATACGCAGTATTTT. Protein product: CSVASGASTDTQYF.